Each of the 19 T cell receptor beta chains below was sequenced from the same sample in a study of response to subunit inactivated influenza vaccine. MiXCR was run by TCRdb on the RT-PCR reads, yielding one entry per CDR3 protein. The sample consists of about 520,000 distinct CDR3 sequences, under 8.5% of them appearing once. The material sequenced was PBMCs from blood, taken about 24 months after vaccination. The receptors shown here come from a man aged 50 to 69 who received an inactivated influenza vaccine.

This clonotype was counted a few times. The chain joins TRBV7-9 to TRBJ2-2; unclear D gene. The CDR3 runs to 15 residues. From germline, CDR1 is SEHNR and CDR2 FQNEAQ (reference sequence). V was shortened by 6 bases and J by 7 bases, with 18 bases between the two germline ends. CDR3 bases: TGTGCCAGCAGGCATGAACCCGTCTCGAGCGGGGAGCTGTTTTTT. Translated, it gives CASRHEPVSSGELFF.

This clonotype was picked up a small number of times. The V and J genes are TRBV9 and TRBJ1-1; D uncertain. Germline V gene lookup returns CDR1 SGDLS and CDR2 YYNGEE. Trimming stripped 4 bases from V and 5 bases from J, with 21 bases between. The CDR3 covers 16 residues. The CDR3 loop is CASSPSRHVRGTEAFF. In DNA form, the CDR3 reads TGTGCCAGCAGCCCTTCCAGACATGTCCGAGGGACTGAAGCTTTCTTT. The variable domain in full, completed from reference TRBV9 and TRBJ1-1, reads DSGVTQTPKHLITATGQRVTLRCSPRSGDLSVYWYQQSLDQGLQFLIQYYNGEERAKGNILERFSAQQFPDLHSELNLSSLELGDSALYFCASSPSRHVRGTEAFFGQGTRLTVV.

This clonotype came up many times. The gene calls are TRBV14 and TRBJ2-1; D is perhaps TRBD1 or TRBD2 (6 bases each). This CDR3 is built from 14 residues. CDR1 and CDR2 from the germline V gene are SGHDN and FVKESK. The germline V and J ends were trimmed by 4 bases and 6 bases, with 13 bases remaining between them. The CDR3 here is CASSPPGGGNEQFF. The CDR3 region has the DNA TGTGCCAGCAGCCCGCCCGGAGGGGGCAATGAGCAGTTCTTC.

The table lists this clonotype with a few counts. The CDR3 DNA reads TGTGCCAGCAGCTGGAGGGGGTCCTACGAGCAGTACTTC. This encodes CASSWRGSYEQYF. This chain joins TRBV27 and TRBJ2-7; D possibly uses TRBD1 or TRBD2 (6 bases each). This CDR3 comprises 13 residues. Deletions cut 6 bases from V and 1 base from J, with 10 bases between. The germline V gene encodes CDR1 MNHEY and CDR2 SMNVEV (reference sequence).

This clonotype showed up just a few times. The rearrangement links TRBV7-2 to TRBJ2-3; D is unclear. Germline lookup yields CDR1 SGHTA and CDR2 FQGNSA. V shed 8 bases and J shed 4 bases, with 7 bases lying between them. The length of the CDR3 is 11 residues. The CDR3 region is CASGVADTQYF. CDR3 in DNA: TGTGCCAGCGGTGTGGCAGATACGCAGTATTTT.

This clonotype was detected only a few times. This rearrangement joins TRBV3-1 to TRBJ2-5, with 7 bases fitting TRBD1. There are 16 residues in the CDR3. Germline CDR1 reads LGHDT; CDR2 reads YNNKEL (reference sequence). V gave up 5 bases and J gave up 2 bases; unmatched junction bases: 11. Here the CDR3 reads CASSVEGANFQETQYF. The CDR3 DNA follows: TGTGCCAGCAGCGTCGAGGGGGCCAACTTTCAAGAGACCCAGTACTTC.

This clonotype showed up many times. As DNA, the CDR3 is TGTGCCAGCCGCCCCGGATTGTCATACTACAATGAGCAGTTCTTC. This encodes CASRPGLSYYNEQFF. This sequence joins TRBV12-3 or TRBV12-4 and TRBJ2-1, with D unclear. The CDR3 has 15 amino acids. V shed 8 bases and J shed 3 bases, with 17 bases lying between them.

This clonotype was counted only a few times. This chain connects TRBV6-5 to TRBJ2-7; 8 bases map to TRBD1. The CDR3 spans 16 residues. Germline loops: CDR1 MNHEY, CDR2 SVGAGI. J was trimmed by 3 bases and V by 7 bases; bases with no gene match: 14. CDR3 region: CASTSPPGQGVYEQYF. Written as DNA, the CDR3 is TGTGCCAGCACTTCTCCTCCTGGACAGGGAGTCTACGAGCAGTACTTC.

This clonotype was counted a few times. CDR3 DNA: TGTGCCAGCACCAAGGACAACTCCTACGAGCAGTACTTC. Translating gives CASTKDNSYEQYF. This chain connects TRBV6-2 or TRBV6-3 to TRBJ2-7; D may be TRBD1 (5 bases). V lost 7 bases, J lost 0 bases, and 10 bases lay in between. This CDR3 region has 13 residues. Germline loops: CDR1 MNHEY, CDR2 SVGEGT.

This clonotype was observed many times. The J gene is TRBJ2-3, the V gene TRBV18, with 7 bases aligning to TRBD2. The CDR3 has 14 amino acids. V lost 3 bases and J lost 5; bases outside the gene matches: 5. Germline assignment: CDR1 KGHSH and CDR2 LQKENI. The chain's CDR3 is CASSPPTSRDTQYF. CDR3 in DNA: TGTGCCAGCTCACCGCCGACTAGCCGAGATACGCAGTATTTT.

This clonotype came up a few times. The rearrangement links TRBV6-5 to TRBJ1-4; 7 nucleotides line up with TRBD1. CDR1 is MNHEY, CDR2 SVGAGI, per germline. J lost 8 bases, V lost 5 bases, and 5 bases had no gene match. CDR3 length equals 13 residues. The CDR3 nucleotides read TGTGCCAGCAGTACTAGGACAGGCGAAAAACTGTTTTTT. Translated: CASSTRTGEKLFF.

The gene calls are TRBV4-2 and TRBJ1-4, with 9 bases lining up with TRBD1. Trimming removed 6 bases from V and 8 bases from J; junction bases left unmatched: 13. Germline V gene data show CDR1 as LGHNA and CDR2 as YNFKEQ. The CDR3 loop spans 16 amino acids. The CDR3 loop is CASRENFRDRDEKLFF. The CDR3 DNA is TGTGCCAGCAGGGAGAACTTCCGGGACAGGGACGAAAAACTGTTTTTT.

The chain recombines TRBV25-1 with TRBJ2-7, with 7 bases identical to TRBD1. The CDR3 spans 17 residues. The germline V gene encodes CDR1 MGHDK and CDR2 SYGVNS. Losses at the gene ends were 6 bases for V and 3 bases for J; bases not matched to a gene: 17. The CDR3 bases are TGTGCCAGCAGCCCTAACGCTCAACAGGGGTGGATCTACGAGCAGTACTTC. This encodes CASSPNAQQGWIYEQYF.

The gene calls are TRBV25-1 and TRBJ1-4; no definite D call. Germline CDR1 is MGHDK and CDR2 is SYGVNS. The V end lost 8 bases, the J end lost 7 bases, and 14 bases lay between the germline ends. The CDR3 runs 13 residues. The CDR3 reads CASPMKGREKLFF. DNA for the CDR3: TGTGCCAGCCCCATGAAGGGCCGTGAAAAACTGTTTTTT. Using reference TRBV25-1 and TRBJ1-4 for the parts outside the CDR3, the full variable domain is EADIYQTPRYLVIGTGKKITLECSQTMGHDKMYWYQQDPGMELHLIHYSYGVNSTEKGDLSSESTVSRIRTEHFPLTLESARPSHTSQYLCASPMKGREKLFFGSGTQLSVL.

The chain uses TRBV12-3 or TRBV12-4 and TRBJ2-7; the D gene is possibly TRBD1 (6 bases). CDR3 size: 14 residues. V lost 3 bases and J lost 2, with 11 bases in between. CDR3 nucleotide sequence: TGTGCCAGCAGTTTCGGGACAATCGCCTACGAGCAGTACTTC. Translating it yields CASSFGTIAYEQYF.

The sample holds a few counts of this clonotype. This chain joins TRBV21-1 and TRBJ2-7. TRBV21-1 is an annotated pseudogene. This CDR3 is 10 amino acids long. This chain's CDR3 is CASSIYEQYF. CDR3 DNA sequence: TGTGCCAGCAGTATTTACGAGCAGTACTTC.

The chain employs TRBV5-1 and TRBJ2-3, with D perhaps matching TRBD2 (6 bases). Germline V gives CDR1 SGHRS, CDR2 YFSETQ. CDR3 length: 16 residues. Trimming cost V 3 bases and J 1 base, with 15 bases left between them. This CDR3 is CASSSGGSGRTDTQYF. The CDR3 nucleotides are TGCGCCAGCAGCTCCGGAGGGAGTGGACGCACAGATACGCAGTATTTT.

CDR3 residues: CSVEGGPFWRPSTDTQYF. The DNA for the CDR3 is TGCAGCGTTGAAGGGGGTCCCTTCTGGCGGCCTAGCACAGATACGCAGTATTTT. The chain carries TRBV29-1 and TRBJ2-3; D remains unclear. The CDR3 is 18 amino acids. The ends were cut back, 1 base at V and 0 bases at J, with 20 bases in the middle. Germline V gene sequence: CDR1 SQVTM, CDR2 ANQGSEA.

The chain employs TRBV7-8 and TRBJ2-1, with D possibly TRBD2 on 5 matching bases. The germline gives CDR1 SGHVS, CDR2 FQNEAQ. CDR3 length equals 15 residues. V lost 6 bases and J 0 bases, leaving 12 bases between the germline ends. CDR3 amino acids: CASRAPGSSYNEQFF. Here the CDR3 DNA reads TGTGCCAGCAGGGCGCCGGGGAGCTCCTACAATGAGCAGTTCTTC.